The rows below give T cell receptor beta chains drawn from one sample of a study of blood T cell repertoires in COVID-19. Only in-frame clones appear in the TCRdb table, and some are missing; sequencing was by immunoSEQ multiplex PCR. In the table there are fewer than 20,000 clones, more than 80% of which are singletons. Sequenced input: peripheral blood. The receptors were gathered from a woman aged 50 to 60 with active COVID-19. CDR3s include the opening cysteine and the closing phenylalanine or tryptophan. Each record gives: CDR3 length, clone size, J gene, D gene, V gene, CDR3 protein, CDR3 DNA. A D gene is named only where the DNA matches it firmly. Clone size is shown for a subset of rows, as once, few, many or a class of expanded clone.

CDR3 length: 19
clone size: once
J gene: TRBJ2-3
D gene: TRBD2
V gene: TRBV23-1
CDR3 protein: CASSQSRGRVAGAPDTQYF
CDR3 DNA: TGCGCCAGCAGTCAATCGAGGGGAAGGGTAGCGGGAGCCCCAGATACGCAGTATTTT

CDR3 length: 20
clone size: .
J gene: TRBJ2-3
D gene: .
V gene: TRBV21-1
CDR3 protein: CASSGPTVDRGVSSTDTQYF
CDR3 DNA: TGTGCCAGCAGCGGGCCGACCGTGGACAGGGGAGTTTCTAGCACAGATACGCAGTATTTT

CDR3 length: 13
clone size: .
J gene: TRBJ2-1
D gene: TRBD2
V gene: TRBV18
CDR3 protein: CASSPTSVNEQFF
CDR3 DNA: TGTGCCAGCTCCCCAACTAGCGTTAATGAGCAGTTCTTC

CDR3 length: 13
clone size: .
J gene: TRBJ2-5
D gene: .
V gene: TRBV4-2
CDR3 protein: CASSQDRQETQYF
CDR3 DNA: TGTGCCAGCAGCCAAGATCGCCAAGAGACCCAGTACTTC

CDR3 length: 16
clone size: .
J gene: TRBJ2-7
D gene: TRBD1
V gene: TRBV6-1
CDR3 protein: CASSEKYRQGTYEQYF
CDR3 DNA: TGTGCCAGCAGTGAAAAATATAGACAGGGGACCTACGAGCAGTACTTC

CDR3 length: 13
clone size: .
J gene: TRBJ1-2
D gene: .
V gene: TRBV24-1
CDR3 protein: CATSDPRDYGYTF
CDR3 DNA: TGTGCCACCAGTGATCCCAGGGACTATGGCTACACCTTC

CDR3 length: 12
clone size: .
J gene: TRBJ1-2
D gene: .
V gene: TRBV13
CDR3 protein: CASSLVGAGYTF
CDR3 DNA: TGTGCCAGCAGCTTAGTGGGAGCTGGCTACACCTTC

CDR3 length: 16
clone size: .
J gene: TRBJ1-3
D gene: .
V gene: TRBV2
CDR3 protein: CASSEAFGVRGNTIYF
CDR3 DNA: TGTGCCAGCAGTGAAGCGTTCGGGGTGAGAGGAAACACCATATATTTT

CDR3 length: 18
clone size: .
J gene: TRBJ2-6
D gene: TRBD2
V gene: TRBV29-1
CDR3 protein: CSVEGTSGRYSGANVLTF
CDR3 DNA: TGCAGCGTCGAAGGGACTAGCGGTCGATACTCTGGGGCCAACGTCCTGACTTTC

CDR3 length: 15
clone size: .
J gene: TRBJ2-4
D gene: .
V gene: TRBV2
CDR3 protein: CASSDGSLAKNIQYF
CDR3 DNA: TGTGCCAGCAGTGACGGTTCCCTAGCCAAAAACATTCAGTACTTC

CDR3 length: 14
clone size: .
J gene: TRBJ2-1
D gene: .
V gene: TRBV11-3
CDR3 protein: CASSLYADNNEQFF
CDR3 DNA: TGTGCCAGCAGCTTATACGCGGACAACAATGAGCAGTTCTTC

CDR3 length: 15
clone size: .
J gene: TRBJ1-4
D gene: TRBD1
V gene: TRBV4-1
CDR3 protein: CASSQESGGNEKLFF
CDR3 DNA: TGCGCCAGCAGCCAAGAGTCAGGGGGTAATGAAAAACTGTTTTTT

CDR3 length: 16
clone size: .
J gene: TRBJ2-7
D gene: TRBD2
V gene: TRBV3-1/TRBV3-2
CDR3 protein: CASSTGTSGRIYEQYF
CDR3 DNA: TGTGCCAGCAGCACCGGGACTAGCGGGAGGATCTACGAGCAGTACTTC

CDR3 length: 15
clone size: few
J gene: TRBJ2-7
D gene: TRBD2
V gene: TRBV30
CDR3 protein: CASAVGREGSYEQYF
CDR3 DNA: TGTGCCTCCGCCGTAGGGCGGGAGGGGTCCTACGAGCAGTACTTC

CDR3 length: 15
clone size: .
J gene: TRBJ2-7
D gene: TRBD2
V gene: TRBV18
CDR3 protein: CASSTSGVVSYEQYF
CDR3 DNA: TGTGCCAGCTCAACTAGCGGCGTTGTTTCCTACGAGCAGTACTTC

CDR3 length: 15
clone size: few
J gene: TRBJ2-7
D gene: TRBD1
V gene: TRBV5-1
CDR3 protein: CASSVGTGATYEQYF
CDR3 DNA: TGCGCCAGCAGCGTCGGGACAGGCGCCACCTACGAGCAGTACTTC

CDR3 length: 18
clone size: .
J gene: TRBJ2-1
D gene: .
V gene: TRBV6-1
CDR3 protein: CASSASPPSSASYNEQFF
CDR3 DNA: TGTGCCAGCAGTGCCAGTCCCCCTTCTAGCGCCTCCTACAATGAGCAGTTCTTC

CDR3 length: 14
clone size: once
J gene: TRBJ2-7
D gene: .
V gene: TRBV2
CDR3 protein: CASSEGLGGQEQYF
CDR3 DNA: TGTGCCAGCAGTGAAGGTCTCGGGGGTCAGGAGCAGTACTTC

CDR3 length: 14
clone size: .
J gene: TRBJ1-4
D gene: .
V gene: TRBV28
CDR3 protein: CASSFDSNNEKLFF
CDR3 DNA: TGTGCCAGCAGTTTCGACAGCAATAATGAAAAACTGTTTTTT

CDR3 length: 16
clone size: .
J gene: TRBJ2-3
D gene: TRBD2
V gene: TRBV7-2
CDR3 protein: CASSPTSGMEGDTQYF
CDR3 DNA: TGTGCCAGCAGCCCGACTAGCGGGATGGAGGGAGATACGCAGTATTTT

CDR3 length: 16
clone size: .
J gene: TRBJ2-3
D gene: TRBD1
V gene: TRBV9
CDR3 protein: CASSPDRGRDPDTQYF
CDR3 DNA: TGTGCCAGCAGCCCGGACAGGGGGCGAGACCCCGATACGCAGTATTTT

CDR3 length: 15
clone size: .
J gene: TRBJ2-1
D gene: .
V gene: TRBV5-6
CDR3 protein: CASSLGGRNYNEQFF
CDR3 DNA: TGTGCCAGCAGCTTGGGAGGAAGAAACTACAATGAGCAGTTCTTC

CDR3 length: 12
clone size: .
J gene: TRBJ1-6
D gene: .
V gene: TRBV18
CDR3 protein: CASGTQNSPLHF
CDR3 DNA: TGTGCCAGCGGCACACAAAATTCACCCCTCCACTTT

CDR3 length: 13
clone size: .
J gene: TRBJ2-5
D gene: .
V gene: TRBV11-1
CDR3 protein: CASSLYLQETQYF
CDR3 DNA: TGTGCCAGCAGCTTATACCTACAAGAGACCCAGTACTTC

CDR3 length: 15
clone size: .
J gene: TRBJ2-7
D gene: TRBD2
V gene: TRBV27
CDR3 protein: CASKVGTSGSKEQYF
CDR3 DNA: TGTGCCAGCAAAGTCGGGACTAGCGGGAGTAAAGAGCAGTACTTC

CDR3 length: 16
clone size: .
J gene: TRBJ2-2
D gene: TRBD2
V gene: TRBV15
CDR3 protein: CATSRSGREKYGELFF
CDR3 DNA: TGTGCCACCAGCAGATCGGGGCGGGAGAAGTACGGGGAGCTGTTTTTT

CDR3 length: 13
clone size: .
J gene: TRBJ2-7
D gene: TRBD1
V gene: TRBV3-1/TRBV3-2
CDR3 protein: CATSQGQTYEQYF
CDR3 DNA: TGTGCCACCTCTCAGGGACAGACCTACGAGCAGTACTTC

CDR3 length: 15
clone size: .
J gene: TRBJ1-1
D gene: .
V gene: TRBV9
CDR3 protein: CASSVGGVVDTEAFF
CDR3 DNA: TGTGCCAGCAGCGTAGGGGGGGTTGTGGACACTGAAGCTTTCTTT

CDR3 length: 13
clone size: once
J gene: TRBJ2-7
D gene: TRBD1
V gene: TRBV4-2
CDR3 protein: CASSQRQGHEQYF
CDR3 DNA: TGTGCCAGCAGCCAAAGACAGGGCCACGAGCAGTACTTC

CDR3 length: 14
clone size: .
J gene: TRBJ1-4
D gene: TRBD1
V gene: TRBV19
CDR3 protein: CASSRDSSYEKLFF
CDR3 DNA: TGTGCCAGTAGTAGGGACAGCTCCTATGAAAAACTGTTTTTT

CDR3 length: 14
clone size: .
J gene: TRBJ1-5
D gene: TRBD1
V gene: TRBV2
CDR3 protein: CASQTGNSNQPQHF
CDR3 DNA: TGTGCCAGCCAGACAGGGAATAGCAATCAGCCCCAGCATTTT

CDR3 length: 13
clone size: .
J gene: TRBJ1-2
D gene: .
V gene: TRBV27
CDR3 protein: CASSLGRGGGYTF
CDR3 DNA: TGTGCCAGCAGTTTAGGGAGGGGGGGTGGCTACACCTTC

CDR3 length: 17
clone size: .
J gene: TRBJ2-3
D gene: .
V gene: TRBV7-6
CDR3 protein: CASSLQSGAGAADTQYF
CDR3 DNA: TGTGCCAGCAGCTTACAGTCGGGGGCGGGAGCAGCAGATACGCAGTATTTT

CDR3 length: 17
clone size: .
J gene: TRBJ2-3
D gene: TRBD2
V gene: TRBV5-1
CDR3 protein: CASSSGLAGAVGDTQYF
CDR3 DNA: TGCGCCAGCAGCTCCGGACTAGCGGGAGCCGTAGGAGATACGCAGTATTTT

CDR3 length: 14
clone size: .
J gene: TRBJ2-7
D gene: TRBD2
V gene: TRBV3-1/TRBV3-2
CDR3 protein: CASSPSGTTYEQYF
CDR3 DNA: TGTGCCAGCAGCCCTAGCGGGACGACCTACGAGCAGTACTTC

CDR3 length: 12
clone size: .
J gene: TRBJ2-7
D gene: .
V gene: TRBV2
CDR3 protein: CASSGQVYEQYF
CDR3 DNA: TGTGCCAGCTCTGGACAAGTCTACGAGCAGTACTTC

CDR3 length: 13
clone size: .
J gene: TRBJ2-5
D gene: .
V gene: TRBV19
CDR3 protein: CASSMVGRQTQYF
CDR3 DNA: TGTGCCAGTAGTATGGTGGGGAGGCAGACCCAGTACTTC

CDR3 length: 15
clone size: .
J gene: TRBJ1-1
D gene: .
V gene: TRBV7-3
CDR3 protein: CASSLRGQGVTEAFF
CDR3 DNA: TGTGCCAGCAGCTTAAGGGGCCAGGGCGTCACTGAAGCTTTCTTT

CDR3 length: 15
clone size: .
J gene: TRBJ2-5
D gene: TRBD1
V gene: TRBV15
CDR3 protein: CATSRLGQGEETQYF
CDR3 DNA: TGTGCCACCAGCAGACTCGGACAGGGGGAAGAGACCCAGTACTTC

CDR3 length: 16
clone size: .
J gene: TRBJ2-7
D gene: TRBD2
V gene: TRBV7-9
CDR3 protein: CASSLEDSGTTYEQYF
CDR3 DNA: TGTGCCAGCAGCTTAGAGGATAGCGGGACGACCTACGAGCAGTACTTC

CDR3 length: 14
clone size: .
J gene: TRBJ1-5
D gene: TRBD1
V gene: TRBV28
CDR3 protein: CASTRGVSNQPQHF
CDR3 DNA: TGTGCCAGCACCAGGGGGGTGAGTAATCAGCCCCAGCATTTT

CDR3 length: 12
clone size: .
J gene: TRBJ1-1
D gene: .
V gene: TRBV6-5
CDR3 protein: CASSSRQAGAFF
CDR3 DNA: TGTGCCAGCAGTTCCAGACAGGCGGGAGCTTTCTTT

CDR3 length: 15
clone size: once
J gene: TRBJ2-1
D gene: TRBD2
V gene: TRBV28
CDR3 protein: CASSRLAGVHNEQFF
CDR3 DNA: TGTGCCAGCAGTCGACTAGCGGGAGTGCACAATGAGCAGTTCTTC

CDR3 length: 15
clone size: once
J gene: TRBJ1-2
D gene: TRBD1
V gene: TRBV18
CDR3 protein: CASSLGQGGNYGYTF
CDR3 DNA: TGTGCCAGCTCACTAGGACAGGGTGGGAACTATGGCTACACCTTC

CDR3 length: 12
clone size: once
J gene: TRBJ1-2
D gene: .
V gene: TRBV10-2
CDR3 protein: CASSGTFYGYTF
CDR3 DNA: TGCGCCAGCAGTGGTACTTTCTATGGCTACACCTTC